This entry concerns a single T cell receptor (beta chain). Its antigen is unknown. This sample is drawn from a study of OX40 agonist ivuxolimab in advanced cancers. Study details: In this trial design, patients received ivuxolimab intravenously at 0.01 to 10 mg/kg every 2 weeks. Study-wide findings and caveats: Clones of CD4+ and CD8+ blood T cells grew by week 6 at doses of 0.1 to 3.0 mg/kg.

The method was immunoSEQ multiplex PCR; TCRdb's version includes in-frame clones alone and lacks a portion of them. The sample has tens of thousands of clones, around 83% seen once. The CDR3 sequence is 15 residues long. Trimming took 0 bases from V and 6 from J, leaving 11 bases between them. The germline CDR1 and CDR2 sequences are LNHDA and SQIVND (reference sequence). This clonotype was obtained from an adult with an advanced solid tumor such as melanoma, head and neck, liver or kidney cancer. The chain couples TRBV19 to TRBJ2-2; D tentatively reads TRBD1 or TRBD2 (5 bases each). The sample here was CD4+ or CD8+ T cells sorted from blood, taken in a trial of the OX40 agonist ivuxolimab. CDR3 DNA sequence: TGTGCCAGTAGTATAGATCGGGTGGGGGCCGGGGAGCTGTTTTTT. Encoded protein: CASSIDRVGAGELFF.